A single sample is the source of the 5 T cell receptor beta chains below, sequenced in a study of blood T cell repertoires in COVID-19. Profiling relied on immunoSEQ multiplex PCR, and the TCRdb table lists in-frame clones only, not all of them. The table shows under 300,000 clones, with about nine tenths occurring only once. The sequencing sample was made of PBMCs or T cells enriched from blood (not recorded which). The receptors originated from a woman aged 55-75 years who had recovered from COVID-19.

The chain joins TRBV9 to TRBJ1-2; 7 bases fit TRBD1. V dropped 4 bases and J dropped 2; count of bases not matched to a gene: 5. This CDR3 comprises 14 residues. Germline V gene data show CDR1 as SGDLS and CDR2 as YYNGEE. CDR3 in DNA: TGTGCCAGCAGCACTCAGACAGGGAACTATGGCTACACCTTC. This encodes CASSTQTGNYGYTF.

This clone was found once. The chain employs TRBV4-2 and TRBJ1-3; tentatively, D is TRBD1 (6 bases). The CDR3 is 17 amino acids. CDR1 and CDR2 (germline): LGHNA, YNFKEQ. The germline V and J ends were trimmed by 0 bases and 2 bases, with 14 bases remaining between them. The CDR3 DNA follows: TGTGCCAGCAGCCAAGACCGGGACATCGCAGCTGGAAACACCATATATTTT. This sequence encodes CASSQDRDIAAGNTIYF.

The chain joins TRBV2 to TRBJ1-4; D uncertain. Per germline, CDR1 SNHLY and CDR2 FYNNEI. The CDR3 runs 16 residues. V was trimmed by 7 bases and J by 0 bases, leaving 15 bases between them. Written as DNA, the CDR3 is TGTGCCAGCACTTGGAGAAAAATTGCAACTAATGAAAAACTGTTTTTT. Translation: CASTWRKIATNEKLFF.

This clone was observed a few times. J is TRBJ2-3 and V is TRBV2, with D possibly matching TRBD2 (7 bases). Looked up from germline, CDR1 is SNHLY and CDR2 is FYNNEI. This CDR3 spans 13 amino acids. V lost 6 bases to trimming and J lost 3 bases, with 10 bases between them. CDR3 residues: CASRRGPTDTQYF. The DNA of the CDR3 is TGTGCCAGCAGGCGGGGGCCAACAGATACGCAGTATTTT.

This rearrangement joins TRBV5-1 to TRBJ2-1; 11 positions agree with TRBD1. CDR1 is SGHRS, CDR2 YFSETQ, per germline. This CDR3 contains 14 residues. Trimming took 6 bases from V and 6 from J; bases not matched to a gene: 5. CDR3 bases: TGCGCCAGCACGACAGGACAGGGGGCCAATGAGCAGTTCTTC. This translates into CASTTGQGANEQFF.